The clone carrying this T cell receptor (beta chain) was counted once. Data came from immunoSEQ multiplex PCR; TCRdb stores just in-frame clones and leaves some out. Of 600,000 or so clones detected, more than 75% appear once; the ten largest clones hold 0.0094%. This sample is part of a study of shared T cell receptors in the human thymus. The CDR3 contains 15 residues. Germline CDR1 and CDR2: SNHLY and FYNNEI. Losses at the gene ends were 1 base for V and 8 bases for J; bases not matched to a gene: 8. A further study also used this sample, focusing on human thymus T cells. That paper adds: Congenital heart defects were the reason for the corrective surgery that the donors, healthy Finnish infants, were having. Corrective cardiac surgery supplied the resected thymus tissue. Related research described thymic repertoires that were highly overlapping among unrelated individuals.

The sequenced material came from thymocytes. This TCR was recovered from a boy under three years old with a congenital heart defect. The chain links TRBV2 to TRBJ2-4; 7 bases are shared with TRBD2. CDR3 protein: CASSEGGGRGDIQYF. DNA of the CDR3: TGTGCCAGCAGTGAAGGAGGTGGGAGGGGTGACATTCAGTACTTC.